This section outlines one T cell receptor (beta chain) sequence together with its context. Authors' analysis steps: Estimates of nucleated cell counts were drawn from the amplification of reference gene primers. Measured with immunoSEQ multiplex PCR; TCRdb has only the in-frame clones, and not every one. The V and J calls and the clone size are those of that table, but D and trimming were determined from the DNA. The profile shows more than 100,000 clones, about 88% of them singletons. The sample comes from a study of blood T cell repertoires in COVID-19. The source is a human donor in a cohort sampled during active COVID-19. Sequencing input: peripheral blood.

CDR3 nucleotide sequence: TGTGCCAGCAGCTTGGGAGCGGGCGGGGGCACAGATACGCAGTATTTT. It is translated as CASSLGAGGGTDTQYF. The chain links TRBV11-2 to TRBJ2-3; D possibly corresponds to TRBD2 (6 bases). V shed 3 bases and J shed 1 base, with 14 bases lying between them. This CDR3 region has 16 residues. CDR1 and CDR2 (germline): SGHAT, FQNNGV.